The 29 T cell receptor beta chains in this list originate from one sample, sequenced in a study of blood T cell repertoires in COVID-19. The assay was immunoSEQ multiplex PCR, and TCRdb's table has in-frame clones only and misses some. Altogether roughly 110,000 clones are present, approximately 88% being singletons, with the ten largest covering under 5.5%. The source material was peripheral blood. These receptors all stem from a man aged 35 to 55 with active or convalescent COVID-19.

The V and J genes are TRBV5-6 and TRBJ2-2, with TRBD2 as a possible D gene (6 bases). This CDR3 contains 17 residues. Germline lookup yields CDR1 SGHDT and CDR2 YYEEEE. Trimming pared 0 bases from V and 4 bases from J, leaving 16 bases between. Written as DNA, the CDR3 is TGTGCCAGCAGCTTGGTTTGGAGGGGTTCGGGCACCGGGGAGCTGTTTTTT. Translated: CASSLVWRGSGTGELFF.

In its sample, this clone was seen once. The chain combines TRBV6-2 or TRBV6-3 with TRBJ2-7; TRBD1 matches at 8 bases. Germline trimming cut 4 bases from V and 0 bases from J; bases unmatched to any gene: 8. The CDR3 totals 16 residues. From germline, CDR1 is MNHEY and CDR2 SVGEGT. CDR3 amino acids: CASSSETGTGSYEQYF. The CDR3 nucleotides read TGTGCCAGCAGTTCTGAAACCGGGACAGGCTCCTACGAGCAGTACTTC.

The chain carries TRBV18 and TRBJ2-7; D is unresolved. V lost 6 bases to trimming and J lost 11 bases, with 14 bases between them. The germline gives CDR1 KGHSH, CDR2 LQKENI. This CDR3 is built from 11 residues. In DNA form, the CDR3 reads TGTGCCAGCTCTCCCGGTCATTCCAAGTACTTC. Its protein product is CASSPGHSKYF.

CDR3 protein: CSVEETIEAQYF. For the CDR3, the DNA is TGCAGCGTTGAAGAAACAATCGAGGCCCAGTACTTC. This chain uses TRBV29-1 with TRBJ2-5; D is uncertain. Germline CDR1 reads SQVTM; CDR2 reads ANQGSEA. V was shortened by 0 bases and J by 9 bases, with 11 bases between the two germline ends. There are 12 residues in the CDR3.

The chain links TRBV30 to TRBJ2-2, with D unclear. This CDR3 region has 13 residues. The germline V gene has CDR1 GTSNPN and CDR2 SVGIG (reference sequence). V was clipped by 0 bases and J by 6 bases, with 8 bases between them. The CDR3 bases are TGTGCCTGGAGTGTAGCCCCTTCCGGGGAGCTGTTTTTT. Its translation is CAWSVAPSGELFF.

This clone was seen more than once but under ten times. The rearrangement joins TRBV6-4 to TRBJ2-7; 8 bases line up with TRBD2. CDR1 and CDR2 (germline): MRHNA, SNTAGT. With 8 bases clipped from V and 5 bases from J, the junction kept 14 bases outside the gene matches. The CDR3 extends over 15 amino acids. The CDR3 nucleotides read TGTGCCAGCGGTTGTACAGCGGGAGTGCAAAACGAGCAGTACTTC. Protein sequence: CASGCTAGVQNEQYF.

V is TRBV12-3 or TRBV12-4 and J is TRBJ2-1; TRBD1 matches at 8 bases. This CDR3 region has 12 residues. V lost 6 bases, J lost 13 bases, and 8 bases stayed unmatched. The DNA of the CDR3 is TGTGCCAGCAGACTACAGGGGGTCTATCAGTTCTTC. It is translated as CASRLQGVYQFF.

The chain couples TRBV19 to TRBJ1-3; no reliable D call. Trimming took off 3 bases at V and 3 bases at J, with 15 bases between the two ends. Germline CDR1 is LNHDA and CDR2 is SQIVND (reference sequence). The CDR3 consists of 16 residues. For the CDR3, the DNA is TGTGCCAGTAGTATGGAGGCCACGTCGGGTGGAAACACCATATATTTT. Translating it yields CASSMEATSGGNTIYF.

The chain links TRBV19 to TRBJ1-6; no clear D gene. The CDR3 has 13 residues. The germline V gene has CDR1 LNHDA and CDR2 SQIVND (reference sequence). Trimming shortened V by 2 bases and J by 8 bases, and 7 bases separated the two germline ends. CDR3 sequence reads: CASSISPDSPLHF. In DNA form, the CDR3 reads TGTGCCAGTAGTATAAGTCCGGATTCACCCCTCCACTTT.

This chain connects TRBV6-2 or TRBV6-3 to TRBJ1-1; TRBD1 matches at 8 bases. Losses at the gene ends were 2 bases for V and 4 bases for J; bases not matched to a gene: 3. Germline CDR1 reads MNHEY; CDR2 reads SVGEGT. The CDR3 covers 14 residues. The CDR3 DNA sequence: TGTGCCAGCAGTTACGGACAGGGTTCCACTGAAGCTTTCTTT. This encodes CASSYGQGSTEAFF.

The chain couples TRBV6-2 or TRBV6-3 to TRBJ2-7; D ambiguous. CDR1 and CDR2 from the germline V gene are MNHEY and SVGEGT. The CDR3 is made up of 15 amino acids. Trimming pared 0 bases from V and 4 bases from J, leaving 13 bases between. CDR3 sequence: CASSYSSSSTYEQYF. CDR3 coding DNA: TGTGCCAGCAGTTACTCAAGTTCTTCTACTTACGAGCAGTACTTC.

The chain carries TRBV7-9 and TRBJ2-3, with 7 bases matching TRBD1. V lost 6 bases and J lost 3; bases outside the gene matches: 9. The CDR3 consists of 15 residues. The germline CDR1 and CDR2 sequences are SEHNR and FQNEAQ (reference sequence). CDR3 sequence reads: CASRHRGDVTDTQYF. The DNA for the CDR3 is TGTGCCAGCAGACACAGGGGCGACGTGACAGATACGCAGTATTTT. The variable domain in full, with the rest retrieved from reference TRBV7-9 and TRBJ2-3, is DTGVSQNPRHKITKRGQNVTFRCDPISEHNRLYWYRQTLGQGPEFLTYFQNEAQLEKSRLLSDRFSAERPKGSFSTLEIQRTEQGDSAMYLCASRHRGDVTDTQYFGPGTRLTVL.

The chain couples TRBV3-1 (or the pseudogene TRBV3-2) to TRBJ2-5; D is uncertain. The ends were cut back, 0 bases at V and 7 bases at J, with 12 bases in the middle. In germline, CDR1 is LGHDT, CDR2 YNNKEL (reference sequence). The CDR3 is 14 amino acids. CDR3 nucleotides: TGTGCCAGCAGCCAAGAACCCACTCCTTGGACCCAGTACTTC. Protein: CASSQEPTPWTQYF.

V and J are TRBV4-2 and TRBJ1-5; D is undetermined. Germline V CDR1 and CDR2: LGHNA, YNFKEQ. CDR3 size: 16 residues. V dropped 1 base and J dropped 5 bases, with 15 bases sitting between them. DNA of the CDR3: TGTGCCAGCAGCCAAGTTGATCGGGGTGGGGATCAGCCCCAGCATTTT. This translates into CASSQVDRGGDQPQHF.

The chain links TRBV6-5 to TRBJ2-7; 9 bases line up with TRBD1. Germline CDR1 reads MNHEY; CDR2 reads SVGAGI. V shed 7 bases, J shed 2 bases, and the junction held 6 bases outside the gene matches. The CDR3 is made up of 14 amino acids. This chain's CDR3 is CASKGTGLTYEQYF. In DNA, the CDR3 is TGTGCCAGCAAGGGGACAGGGCTCACCTACGAGCAGTACTTC.

The V and J genes are TRBV2 and TRBJ2-7; 11 bases match TRBD1. The CDR3 sequence is 16 residues long. Germline-derived CDR1 and CDR2 are SNHLY and FYNNEI. J gave up 3 bases and V 9 bases, and 13 bases lay outside the gene matches. CDR3: CASTVGPGTGGYEQYF. The CDR3 DNA is TGTGCCAGTACCGTTGGGCCCGGGACAGGGGGCTACGAGCAGTACTTC.

In nucleotides, the CDR3 is TGTGCCAGCACCATACAGGGCAGCGGCTACACCTTC. This codes for CASTIQGSGYTF. The chain employs TRBV28 and TRBJ1-2; perhaps TRBD1 as D (6 bases). The CDR3 runs to 12 residues. The V and J ends lost 7 bases and 8 bases respectively, with 14 bases between them. Germline V gives CDR1 MDHEN, CDR2 SYDVKM.

The V call is TRBV19, the J call TRBJ1-1; TRBD1 matches at 8 bases. V lost 6 bases, J lost 1 base, and 10 bases stayed unmatched. There are 16 residues in the CDR3. In germline, CDR1 is LNHDA, CDR2 SQIVND (reference sequence). The CDR3 loop is CASRNRGYLGNTEAFF. CDR3 sequence (DNA): TGTGCCAGTAGGAACAGGGGGTACCTCGGGAACACTGAAGCTTTCTTT.

The chain couples TRBV12-3 or TRBV12-4 to TRBJ2-1; D may be TRBD2 (6 bases). The length of the CDR3 is 13 residues. Trimming cost V 2 bases and J 8 bases, with 10 bases left between them. Written as DNA, the CDR3 is TGTGCCAGCAGTTTAACGGGACTGGATGAGCAGTTCTTC. Protein: CASSLTGLDEQFF.

This chain uses TRBV30 with TRBJ2-2, with 8 bases matching TRBD1. The V gene's germline CDR1 is GTSNPN and CDR2 SVGIG (reference sequence). V shed 4 bases and J 3 bases; nucleotides not matched to a gene: 7. The CDR3 runs 15 residues. CDR3 sequence (DNA): TGTGCCTGGACAGGGGGCGCTGGGTACACCGGGGAGCTGTTTTTT. It translates to CAWTGGAGYTGELFF.

The rearrangement links TRBV4-3 to TRBJ2-3; tentative D call: TRBD2 (6 bases). This CDR3 has 16 residues. Germline CDR1 is LGHNA and CDR2 is YSLEER. Trimming removed 4 bases at V and 5 bases at J, with 19 bases between. The CDR3 here is CASSRGLGLAQDTQYF. Written as DNA, the CDR3 is TGCGCCAGCAGCCGGGGGTTGGGACTGGCGCAAGATACGCAGTATTTT.

The chain uses TRBV2 and TRBJ2-7; a possible D gene is TRBD1 (5 bases). Trimming pared 3 bases from V and 3 bases from J, leaving 9 bases between. Germline values: CDR1 SNHLY, CDR2 FYNNEI. The CDR3 runs to 13 residues. CDR3 loop: CASSDGRGYEQYF. The CDR3 DNA follows: TGTGCCAGCAGTGACGGTAGGGGCTACGAGCAGTACTTC.

The V gene is TRBV29-1, the J gene TRBJ1-2; D gene ambiguous. The CDR3 has 11 amino acids. Germline CDR1 is SQVTM and CDR2 is ANQGSEA. V lost 7 bases to trimming and J lost 3 bases, with 9 bases between them. CDR3 sequence (DNA): TGCAGCGCTTTTAGTGACTATGGCTACACCTTC. It translates to CSAFSDYGYTF.

The chain employs TRBV11-2 and TRBJ2-5, with D possibly TRBD2 on 6 matching bases. Trimming took 4 bases from V and 1 from J, leaving 19 bases between them. Per the germline V gene, CDR1 is SGHAT and CDR2 is FQNNGV. This CDR3 spans 17 amino acids. In DNA form, the CDR3 reads TGTGCCAGCAGCTCCCCTCCACAACCCGGGGGCCAAGAGACCCAGTACTTC. It is translated as CASSSPPQPGGQETQYF.

The chain joins TRBV30 to TRBJ2-6; perhaps TRBD2 as D (6 bases). The V gene's germline CDR1 is GTSNPN and CDR2 SVGIG (reference sequence). This CDR3 has 14 amino acids. V lost 2 bases, J lost 4 bases, and 9 bases lay in between. The CDR3 DNA reads TGTGCCTGGAGTCGCGGGGACGGGGCCAACGTCCTGACTTTC. This gives the protein CAWSRGDGANVLTF.

The rearrangement uses TRBV5-1 and TRBJ2-2; 7 bases fit TRBD1. Unmatched junction bases numbered 2, after V lost 8 bases and J lost 1 base. The CDR3 runs 13 residues. CDR1 SGHRS and CDR2 YFSETQ come from the germline V gene. The CDR3 loop is CASRQGNTGELFF. CDR3 DNA sequence: TGCGCCAGTCGACAGGGGAACACCGGGGAGCTGTTTTTT.

The rearrangement links TRBV28 to TRBJ1-2, with 7 bases that match TRBD1. Germline values: CDR1 MDHEN, CDR2 SYDVKM. After removal of 3 bases from V and 0 bases from J, the junction contained 1 base not matched to a gene. The CDR3 consists of 14 residues. The CDR3 DNA reads TGTGCCAGCAGTTTCGGACAGGCTAACTATGGCTACACCTTC. As protein: CASSFGQANYGYTF.

The chain employs TRBV3-1 (or the pseudogene TRBV3-2) and TRBJ2-4, with D perhaps TRBD2 (5 bases). Germline assignment: CDR1 LGHDT and CDR2 YNNKEL (reference sequence). The V gene lost 4 bases and the J gene lost 5 bases, with 12 bases spanning the gap. This CDR3 spans 14 amino acids. The CDR3 sequence is CASSLGLGENIQYF. Written as DNA, the CDR3 is TGTGCCAGCAGCCTTGGACTGGGTGAAAACATTCAGTACTTC.

The chain has TRBV9 and TRBJ1-6; weak D call: TRBD1 (5 bases). This CDR3 contains 14 residues. The germline V gene has CDR1 SGDLS and CDR2 YYNGEE. With 0 bases removed from V and 7 bases from J, the gap between germline ends came to 8 bases. The CDR3 here is CASSVEGANSPLHF. Written as DNA, the CDR3 is TGTGCCAGCAGCGTAGAAGGGGCCAATTCACCCCTCCACTTT.